The source of this T cell receptor beta chain is a study of T cell responses to AZD1222 COVID-19 vaccine. Germline lookup yields CDR1 SGHTA and CDR2 FQGNSA. V gave up 4 bases and J gave up 3 bases; unmatched junction bases: 7. The length of the CDR3 is 16 residues. Sequencing used immunoSEQ multiplex PCR; TCRdb keeps in-frame clones, though not all of them. Of about 110,000 clones listed, around 84% were seen once; the top ten hold 3.3%. The sequence came from an adult in good health. The sequences come from peripheral blood, collected on day 0 of AZD1222 vaccination. The chain is built from TRBV7-2 and TRBJ1-5, with 9 bases lining up with TRBD1. The CDR3 region is CASSSGTGNFNQPQHF. The CDR3 coding sequence is TGTGCCAGCAGCTCCGGGACAGGGAACTTCAATCAGCCCCAGCATTTT.